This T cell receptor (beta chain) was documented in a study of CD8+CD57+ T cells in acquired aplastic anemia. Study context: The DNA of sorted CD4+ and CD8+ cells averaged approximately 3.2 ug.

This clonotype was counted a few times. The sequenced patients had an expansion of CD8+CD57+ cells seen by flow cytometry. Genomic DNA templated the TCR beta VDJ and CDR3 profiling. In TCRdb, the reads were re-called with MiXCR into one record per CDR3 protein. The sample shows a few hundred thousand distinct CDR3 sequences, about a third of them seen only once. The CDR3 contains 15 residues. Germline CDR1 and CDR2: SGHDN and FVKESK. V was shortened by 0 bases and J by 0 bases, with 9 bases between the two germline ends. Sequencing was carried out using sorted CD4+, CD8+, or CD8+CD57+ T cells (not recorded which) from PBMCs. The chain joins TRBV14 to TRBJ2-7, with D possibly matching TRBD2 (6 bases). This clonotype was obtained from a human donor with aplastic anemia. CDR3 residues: CASSQEGGISYEQYF. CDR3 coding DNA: TGTGCCAGCAGCCAAGAAGGAGGGATCTCCTACGAGCAGTACTTC.